The 15 T cell receptor beta chains listed next were all sequenced from one sample in a study of T cell clonotyping in hematopoietic cell transplantation. The table came from immunoSEQ multiplex PCR; TCRdb's copy has only in-frame clones and leaves some out. In the table there are more than 65,000 clones, 94% of which are singletons. The sequencing input was peripheral blood mononuclear cells. The origin of the receptors is a man aged 45-60 years in good health. Some clones in this sample may be carry-over from other donors' samples.

The chain uses TRBV6-5 and TRBJ1-5; the D gene is possibly TRBD1 (5 bases). From germline, CDR1 is MNHEY and CDR2 SVGAGI. Trimming shortened V by 3 bases and J by 3 bases, and 12 bases separated the two germline ends. The CDR3 has 15 residues. CDR3 nucleotide sequence: TGTGCCAGCAGTTATGGGGCGGATCCCAATCAGCCCCAGCATTTT. Protein sequence: CASSYGADPNQPQHF.

The rearrangement links TRBV4-2 to TRBJ2-3; 10 nucleotides line up with TRBD2. J was trimmed by 3 bases and V by 1 base; bases with no gene match: 7. The V gene's germline CDR1 is LGHNA and CDR2 YNFKEQ. The CDR3 has 17 amino acids. For the CDR3, the DNA is TGTGCCAGCAGCCAAGCGGAACGAGCGGGGGGGACAGATACGCAGTATTTT. Translated: CASSQAERAGGTDTQYF.

The J gene is TRBJ2-7, the V gene TRBV6-5; D gene uncertain. V lost 2 bases to trimming and J lost 8 bases, with 10 bases between them. The V gene's germline CDR1 is MNHEY and CDR2 SVGAGI. CDR3 length: 12 amino acids. CDR3 DNA: TGTGCCAGCAGTTACGAAGGGAATAAGCAGTACTTC. Translating it yields CASSYEGNKQYF.

The chain carries TRBV28 and TRBJ1-1, with D hard to call. The V gene's germline CDR1 is MDHEN and CDR2 SYDVKM. The CDR3 is 12 residues long. V was trimmed by 7 bases and J by 0 bases, leaving 6 bases between them. The chain's CDR3 is CASTVMNTEAFF. The CDR3 DNA reads TGTGCCAGCACGGTCATGAACACTGAAGCTTTCTTT.

The chain uses TRBV4-1 and TRBJ2-3; 9 bases align to TRBD2. The CDR3 is 15 amino acids. J was trimmed by 2 bases and V by 6 bases; bases with no gene match: 6. Germline-derived CDR1 and CDR2 are MGHRA and YSYEKL. CDR3 DNA sequence: TGCGCCAGCAGTGCGTTAGCGGGGGTCACAGATACGCAGTATTTT. This encodes CASSALAGVTDTQYF.

The chain joins TRBV11-2 to TRBJ2-3, with 7 nucleotides matching TRBD2. The CDR3 loop spans 16 amino acids. Trimming cost V 1 base and J 7 bases; bases outside gene matches: 11. Germline V CDR1 and CDR2: SGHAT, FQNNGV. The CDR3 nucleotides read TGTGCCAGCAGCTTAGCAGGGACTACTCCAGGGTATACGCAGTATTTT. Protein sequence: CASSLAGTTPGYTQYF.

This sequence joins TRBV5-1 and TRBJ2-5; no firm D call. The CDR3 is 15 amino acids. V was clipped by 0 bases and J by 4 bases, with 13 bases between them. Per germline, CDR1 SGHRS and CDR2 YFSETQ. The CDR3 coding sequence is TGCGCCAGCAGCTTGGAATGGAAAGGACGAGAGACCCAGTACTTC. This codes for CASSLEWKGRETQYF.

This chain links TRBV2 with TRBJ2-2; a weak D match, TRBD2 (6 bases). The V gene's germline CDR1 is SNHLY and CDR2 FYNNEI. This CDR3 is built from 15 residues. Trimming removed 4 bases from V and 7 bases from J, with 16 bases in between. Here the CDR3 reads CASSVAGQVFGELFF. DNA for the CDR3: TGTGCCAGCAGTGTTGCGGGGCAAGTTTTCGGGGAGCTGTTTTTT.

This rearrangement joins TRBV7-9 to TRBJ2-7; the D is unclear. This CDR3 spans 14 amino acids. Trimming stripped 0 bases from V and 1 base from J, with 7 bases between. Looked up from germline, CDR1 is SEHNR and CDR2 is FQNEAQ (reference sequence). CDR3 coding DNA: TGTGCCAGCAGCTTAGCATGGCTTTCCTACGAGCAGTACTTC. Its translation: CASSLAWLSYEQYF.

V is TRBV7-8 and J is TRBJ2-5; 7 nucleotides agree with TRBD2. The V gene's germline CDR1 is SGHVS and CDR2 FQNEAQ. Trimming at V came to 5 bases and at J to 4 bases, leaving 10 bases not matched to a gene. The CDR3 runs to 15 residues. The chain's CDR3 is CASSPSGDGGETQYF. In DNA, the CDR3 is TGTGCCAGCAGCCCTAGCGGAGACGGGGGAGAGACCCAGTACTTC.

V and J are TRBV10-3 and TRBJ2-5, with TRBD1 matching 7 bases. Germline V gene lookup returns CDR1 ENHRY and CDR2 SYGVKD. The CDR3 runs 16 residues. J lost 2 bases, V lost 0 bases, and 6 bases had no gene match. In nucleotides, the CDR3 is TGTGCCATCAGTGAGTCGATCGCGACAGGGCAAGAGACCCAGTACTTC. It translates to CAISESIATGQETQYF.

There are a few counts of this clone. The V gene is TRBV28, the J gene TRBJ1-6; D is perhaps TRBD1 (6 bases). The V gene lost 5 bases and the J gene lost 9 bases, with 23 bases spanning the gap. This CDR3 spans 17 amino acids. Germline CDR1 MDHEN, CDR2 SYDVKM. CDR3 in amino acids: CASSPPKGHNLGSPLHF. The CDR3 region has the DNA TGTGCCAGCAGTCCCCCGAAGGGACATAATCTTGGTTCACCCCTCCACTTT. The whole variable domain, filled in from reference TRBV28 and TRBJ1-6, reads DVKVTQSSRYLVKRTGEKVFLECVQDMDHENMFWYRQDPGLGLRLIYFSYDVKMKEKGDIPEGYSVSREKKERFSLILESASTNQTSMYLCASSPPKGHNLGSPLHFGNGTRLTVT.

V is TRBV7-2 and J is TRBJ2-3; no clear D gene. From germline, CDR1 is SGHTA and CDR2 FQGNSA. V was shortened by 5 bases and J by 4 bases, with 13 bases between the two germline ends. There are 14 residues in the CDR3. CDR3 sequence: CASSQPLGPDTQYF. Written as DNA, the CDR3 is TGTGCCAGCAGCCAGCCTCTAGGACCAGATACGCAGTATTTT.

This clone was seen a few times. This chain uses TRBV27 with TRBJ2-3; 8 bases align to TRBD1. There are 15 residues in the CDR3. Looked up from germline, CDR1 is MNHEY and CDR2 is SMNVEV (reference sequence). Trimming took 5 bases from V and 5 from J; bases not matched to a gene: 9. The CDR3 coding sequence is TGTGCCAGCAGTCCGAGGGCAGGGGGCGAAGATACGCAGTATTTT. This sequence encodes CASSPRAGGEDTQYF.

V and J are TRBV2 and TRBJ1-4, with D perhaps TRBD1 (5 bases). The CDR3 has 15 amino acids. The V gene lost 3 bases and the J gene lost 4 bases, with 12 bases spanning the gap. Germline V gene sequence: CDR1 SNHLY, CDR2 FYNNEI. The CDR3 DNA reads as TGTGCCAGCAGTGATCTTCGACAGAGTAATGAAAAACTGTTTTTT. This codes for CASSDLRQSNEKLFF. Together with reference TRBV2 and TRBJ1-4, the CDR3 gives the full variable domain: EPEVTQTPSHQVTQMGQEVILRCVPISNHLYFYWYRQILGQKVEFLVSFYNNEISEKSEIFDDQFSVERPDGSNFTLKIRSTKLEDSAMYFCASSDLRQSNEKLFFGSGTQLSVL.